A single sample gave rise to the 11 T cell receptor beta chains below, sequenced in a study of response to subunit inactivated influenza vaccine. TCRdb reanalysed the RT-PCR reads using MiXCR and keeps one entry per CDR3 protein. The data hold around 790,000 distinct CDR3 sequences, with 21% observed a single time. Source: PBMCs from blood, taken around 5 days after vaccination. The source is a man in his forties or fifties who received an inactivated influenza vaccine.

This clonotype turned up a few times. This chain uses TRBV6-6 with TRBJ1-4; D gene unclear. This CDR3 is 13 amino acids long. The ends were cut back, 7 bases at V and 5 bases at J, with 11 bases in the middle. Germline V gene sequence: CDR1 MNHNY, CDR2 SVGAGI (reference sequence). The DNA for the CDR3 is TGTGCCAGCACTACGGAAGCAAATGAAAAACTGTTTTTT. It codes for CASTTEANEKLFF.

The table lists this clonotype with a few counts. This chain joins TRBV4-3 and TRBJ2-3; D is tentatively TRBD1 or TRBD2 (6 bases each). Trimming removed 4 bases at V and 0 bases at J, with 8 bases between. The CDR3 loop spans 14 amino acids. Looked up from germline, CDR1 is LGHNA and CDR2 is YSLEER. The CDR3 region is CASSRGASTDTQYF. CDR3 DNA sequence: TGCGCCAGCAGCCGGGGGGCAAGCACAGATACGCAGTATTTT.

The chain links TRBV30 to TRBJ2-7; possibly TRBD2 for D (5 bases). CDR1 and CDR2 (germline): GTSNPN, SVGIG (reference sequence). The CDR3 sequence is 13 residues long. The ends were cut back, 3 bases at V and 3 bases at J, with 12 bases in the middle. The CDR3: CAWSRGRLYEQYF. The DNA of the CDR3 is TGTGCCTGGAGCCGAGGGCGACTCTACGAGCAGTACTTC. Together with reference TRBV30 and TRBJ2-7, the CDR3 gives the full variable domain: SQTIHQWPATLVQPVGSPLSLECTVEGTSNPNLYWYRQAAGRGLQLLFYSVGIGQISSEVPQNLSASRPQDRQFILSSKKLLLSDSGFYLCAWSRGRLYEQYFGPGTRLTVT.

This clonotype was seen a few times. V gene TRBV4-1 combines with J gene TRBJ1-1, with D possibly TRBD1 on 5 matching bases. V lost 2 bases, J lost 3 bases, and 13 bases lay in between. The CDR3 has 15 residues. The germline V gene encodes CDR1 MGHRA and CDR2 YSYEKL. DNA for the CDR3: TGCGCCAGCAGCCAAATTGGGGGAGGTGACACTGAAGCTTTCTTT. Translation: CASSQIGGGDTEAFF.

This clonotype has ten or more counts. The CDR3: CSARDRGNTGELFF. Written as DNA, the CDR3 is TGCAGTGCTAGAGATCGGGGGAACACCGGGGAGCTGTTTTTT. This chain connects TRBV20-1 to TRBJ2-2; a weak D match, TRBD2 (5 bases). Germline CDR1 is DFQATT and CDR2 is SNEGSKA (reference sequence). The CDR3 totals 14 residues. Trimming took 0 bases from V and 1 from J, leaving 6 bases between them.

CDR3: CASSRTSGTPRDNEQFF. The DNA for the CDR3 is TGTGCCAGCAGCCGAACTAGCGGGACTCCTAGGGACAATGAGCAGTTCTTC. The chain uses TRBV12-3 or TRBV12-4 and TRBJ2-1, with 10 bases that match TRBD2. The V segment lost 6 bases and the J segment 5 bases; nucleotides outside the gene matches: 13. The CDR3 covers 17 residues.

The CDR3 DNA follows: TGTGCCAGCTCACTTCAGGGGCCCCTGGGTGAGCAGTACTTC. Its translation: CASSLQGPLGEQYF. The chain uses TRBV18 and TRBJ2-7; tentative D call: TRBD1 (6 bases). The V gene's germline CDR1 is KGHSH and CDR2 LQKENI. This CDR3 is built from 14 residues. Trimming removed 4 bases at V and 7 bases at J, with 17 bases between.

This clonotype has only a few counts. The J gene is TRBJ2-1, the V gene TRBV9; no definite D call. The germline V gene encodes CDR1 SGDLS and CDR2 YYNGEE. Trimming cost V 1 base and J 5 bases, with 7 bases left between them. The CDR3 consists of 13 residues. DNA of the CDR3: TGTGCCAGCAGCGTACTCCCTAACAATGAGCAGTTCTTC. Residues: CASSVLPNNEQFF.

The V gene is TRBV5-5, the J gene TRBJ2-5; the match to TRBD1 covers 7 bases. Germline CDR1 and CDR2: SGHKS and YYEKEE (reference sequence). The CDR3 is 13 amino acids. V trimming: 4 bases; J trimming: 5 bases; junction bases outside the gene matches: 5. CDR3 loop: CASSMTGYETQYF. The CDR3 nucleotides read TGTGCCAGCAGCATGACAGGGTACGAGACCCAGTACTTC.

This clonotype was counted only a few times. This chain links TRBV10-3 with TRBJ2-5, with 7 nucleotides matching TRBD1. Germline-derived CDR1 and CDR2 are ENHRY and SYGVKD. This CDR3 spans 13 amino acids. J was trimmed by 3 bases and V by 5 bases; bases with no gene match: 3. CDR3 sequence: CAISPGTEETQYF. DNA of the CDR3: TGTGCCATCAGTCCCGGGACAGAAGAGACCCAGTACTTC.

This clonotype occurred a few times. The rearrangement joins TRBV5-1 to TRBJ2-2, with D possibly called TRBD1 or TRBD2 (5 bases each). Trimming pared 3 bases from V and 7 bases from J, leaving 7 bases between. Germline V gene data show CDR1 as SGHRS and CDR2 as YFSETQ. This CDR3 spans 12 amino acids. CDR3 DNA sequence: TGCGCCAGCAGCTCGAGGGGCGGGGAGCTGTTTTTT. It encodes CASSSRGGELFF.